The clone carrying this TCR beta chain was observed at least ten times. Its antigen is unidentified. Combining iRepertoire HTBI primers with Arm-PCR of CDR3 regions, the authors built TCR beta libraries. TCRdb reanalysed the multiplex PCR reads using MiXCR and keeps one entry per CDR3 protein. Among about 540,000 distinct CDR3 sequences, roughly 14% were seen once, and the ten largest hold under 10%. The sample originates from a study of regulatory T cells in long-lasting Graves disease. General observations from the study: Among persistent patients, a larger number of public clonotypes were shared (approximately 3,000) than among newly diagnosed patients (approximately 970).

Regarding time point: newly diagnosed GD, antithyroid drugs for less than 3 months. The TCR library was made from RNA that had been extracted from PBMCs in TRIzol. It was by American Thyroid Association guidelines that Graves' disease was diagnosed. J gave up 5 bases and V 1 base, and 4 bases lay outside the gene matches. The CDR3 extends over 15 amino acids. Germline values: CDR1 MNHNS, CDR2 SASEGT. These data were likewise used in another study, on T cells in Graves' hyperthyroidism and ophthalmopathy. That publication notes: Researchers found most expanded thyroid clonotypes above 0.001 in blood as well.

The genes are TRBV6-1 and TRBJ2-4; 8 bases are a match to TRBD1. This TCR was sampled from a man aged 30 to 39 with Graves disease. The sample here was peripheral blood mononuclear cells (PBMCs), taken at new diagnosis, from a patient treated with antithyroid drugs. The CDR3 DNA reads TGTGCCAGCAGTGAAGTCCAGGGGGCCGAAAACATTCAGTACTTC. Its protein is CASSEVQGAENIQYF.